The 16 T cell receptor beta chains below all came from one sample that was sequenced in a study of identical twins (dated by TCRdb to about 2016). To prepare the library, 5' RACE was applied. The sequencer was an Illumina HiSeq 2000. The public reads were run again by TCRdb, first through fastp at Q25 and then through MiXCR, and only productive beta chains were kept. Every entry covers one CDR3 protein and lists the most common genes and DNA from its rows. This sample comprises 700,000 or so distinct CDR3 sequences, 8.6% of them detected only once. The ten biggest clones cover 0.8% to 1% of the sample. These sequences were also reported in another study, on yellow fever vaccine responses in identical twins.

Sequences were obtained from PBMCs. The receptor set was obtained from a woman aged 18-29 years in good health.

This clonotype was recorded at least ten times. The chain carries TRBV6-2 or TRBV6-3 and TRBJ2-3; D not resolved. This CDR3 has 11 amino acids. The germline V gene encodes CDR1 MNHEY and CDR2 SVGEGT. V lost 0 bases and J 7 bases, leaving 2 bases between the germline ends. The CDR3 is CASSYSNTQYF. Here the CDR3 DNA reads TGTGCCAGCAGTTACTCGAATACGCAGTATTTT.

This clonotype occurred a few times. This chain joins TRBV5-1 and TRBJ2-7; 8 nucleotides line up with TRBD1. The V segment lost 5 bases and the J segment 6 bases; nucleotides outside the gene matches: 7. The germline V gene encodes CDR1 SGHRS and CDR2 YFSETQ. The CDR3 has 13 residues. The CDR3 loop reads CASRTDRVAEQYF. CDR3 in DNA: TGCGCCAGCAGGACGGACAGGGTAGCCGAGCAGTACTTC.

The chain recombines TRBV9 with TRBJ2-7; possibly TRBD1 or TRBD2 for D (5 bases each). CDR1 and CDR2 from the germline V gene are SGDLS and YYNGEE. The CDR3 has 15 amino acids. Trimming stripped 0 bases from V and 2 bases from J, with 12 bases between. The CDR3 DNA follows: TGTGCCAGCAGCGTAGGGTCAGGGAGTACCTACGAGCAGTACTTC. As protein: CASSVGSGSTYEQYF.

The rearrangement uses TRBV20-1 and TRBJ2-3; possibly TRBD2 for D (6 bases). Germline CDR1 reads DFQATT; CDR2 reads SNEGSKA (reference sequence). The CDR3 sequence is 17 residues long. Between the trimmed V and J ends, which lost 6 bases and 4 bases, there was a span of 26 bases. This chain's CDR3 is CSAPTRVSQKGADTQYF. CDR3 in DNA: TGCAGTGCCCCGACTAGGGTGTCTCAAAAGGGCGCAGATACGCAGTATTTT.

The V call is TRBV12-5, the J call TRBJ2-2, with D uncertain. V lost 0 bases to trimming and J lost 2 bases, with 10 bases between them. The CDR3 totals 16 residues. CDR1 is LGHNT and CDR2 is FRNRAP in the germline V gene. The CDR3 DNA sequence: TGTGCTAGTGGTTTGGTACGGGCGCCCAACACCGGGGAGCTGTTTTTT. Translation: CASGLVRAPNTGELFF.

This clonotype was counted many times. The rearrangement joins TRBV12-3 or TRBV12-4 to TRBJ1-3; 9 positions match TRBD1. V gave up 4 bases and J gave up 8 bases; unmatched junction bases: 3. The CDR3 runs to 13 residues. The CDR3 region has the DNA TGTGCCAGCAGTTACAGGGGGCTGGACACCATATATTTT. Amino acid sequence: CASSYRGLDTIYF.

The chain joins TRBV7-2 to TRBJ2-1; maybe TRBD2 (6 bases). V gave up 6 bases and J gave up 6 bases, with 12 bases separating them. CDR3 size: 13 residues. In germline, CDR1 is SGHTA, CDR2 FQGNSA. The CDR3 nucleotides read TGTGCCAGCAGATTTGGGGGGAGCAATGAGCAGTTCTTC. The encoded protein is CASRFGGSNEQFF.

This clonotype came up many times. The chain recombines TRBV29-1 with TRBJ1-2; D ambiguous. The germline V and J ends were trimmed by 3 bases and 4 bases, with 12 bases remaining between them. This CDR3 spans 13 amino acids. CDR1 and CDR2 (germline): SQVTM, ANQGSEA. This CDR3 is CSVDPSASYGYTF. The CDR3 bases are TGCAGCGTTGACCCATCGGCGAGCTATGGCTACACCTTC.

The gene calls are TRBV28 and TRBJ1-1; tentative D call: TRBD1 (5 bases). This CDR3 is built from 12 residues. V lost 5 bases and J lost 3, with 7 bases in between. Germline-derived CDR1 and CDR2 are MDHEN and SYDVKM. CDR3 sequence (DNA): TGTGCCAGCAGTGTGGGGGACACTGAAGCTTTCTTT. Protein sequence: CASSVGDTEAFF.

Here the CDR3 DNA reads TGCAGTGCTAGAGATTTCCTAAAGGGACTAGCGGGAACAGATACGCAGTATTTT. This translates into CSARDFLKGLAGTDTQYF. The chain employs TRBV20-1 and TRBJ2-3, with 13 bases aligning to TRBD2. This CDR3 is built from 18 residues. The V gene's germline CDR1 is DFQATT and CDR2 SNEGSKA (reference sequence). Unmatched junction bases numbered 9, after V lost 0 bases and J lost 3 bases.

This clonotype was detected only a few times. The chain carries TRBV28 and TRBJ2-7, with a tentative D call TRBD2 (7 bases). V was shortened by 6 bases and J by 6 bases, with 18 bases between the two germline ends. This CDR3 has 14 residues. From germline, CDR1 is MDHEN and CDR2 SYDVKM. The CDR3 nucleotides read TGTGCCAGCAGCCCGGAGGGGGGGAGACTCGAGCAGTACTTC. Residues: CASSPEGGRLEQYF.

This rearrangement joins TRBV7-3 to TRBJ2-3, with 12 bases aligning to TRBD2. Trimming at V came to 4 bases and at J to 6 bases, leaving 5 bases not matched to a gene. Looked up from germline, CDR1 is SGHTA and CDR2 is FQGTGA. There are 15 residues in the CDR3. The CDR3 bases are TGTGCCAGCAGCTCTAGCGGGGGGGCTGGGGATACGCAGTATTTT. This gives the protein CASSSSGGAGDTQYF.

This chain links TRBV25-1 with TRBJ1-6; a weak D match, TRBD1 (6 bases). From germline, CDR1 is MGHDK and CDR2 SYGVNS. V was clipped by 6 bases and J by 14 bases, with 14 bases between them. The CDR3 runs 12 residues. The CDR3 nucleotides are TGTGCCAGCAGACAGGGTTGGCGGGCCCTCCACTTT. Its protein product is CASRQGWRALHF.

The chain links TRBV21-1 to TRBJ2-5; TRBD1, the D gene given by the table, was not confirmed from the DNA. TRBV21-1 is labeled a pseudogene. The CDR3 totals 19 residues. In DNA form, the CDR3 reads TGTGCCAGCACCAAAAGGGGTGTCTCCTATCCAGACCCCCTAGAGACCCAGTACTTC. Protein: CASTKRGVSYPDPLETQYF.

V is TRBV20-1 and J is TRBJ1-6; no definite D call. This CDR3 comprises 14 residues. With 7 bases removed from V and 0 bases from J, the gap between germline ends came to 10 bases. CDR1 is DFQATT, CDR2 SNEGSKA, per germline (reference sequence). Here the CDR3 DNA reads TGCAGTGTACTTGGGAGCTCCTATAATTCACCCCTCCACTTT. Translated, it gives CSVLGSSYNSPLHF.

This clonotype was observed a few times. CDR3 in DNA: TGTGCCAGCAGCTTGTTATCGGAGAATGAGCAGTTCTTC. It is translated as CASSLLSENEQFF. V gene TRBV5-6 combines with J gene TRBJ2-1, with D hard to call. Trimming left V 1 base short and J 7 bases short, with 9 bases between. Per germline, CDR1 SGHDT and CDR2 YYEEEE. The CDR3 totals 13 residues.